These T cell receptor beta chains were read from a single sample in a study of blood T cell repertoires in COVID-19. Sequencing used immunoSEQ multiplex PCR; TCRdb keeps in-frame clones, though not all of them. The sample lists roughly 290,000 clones, 75% to 90% occurring once. Sample: PBMCs or T cells enriched from blood (not recorded which). The receptors derive from a woman in her twenties or thirties who had recovered from COVID-19. Both conserved end residues are part of each CDR3. Each record gives: J gene, D gene, clone size, V gene, CDR3 DNA, CDR3 protein. The D gene is left open where the match is weak. The size field is filled for only some rows; it gives once, few, many or a size class.

TRBJ1-2	.	.	TRBV6-5	TGTGCCAGCGCCGAGGATTATGGCTACACCTTC	CASAEDYGYTF
TRBJ1-4	TRBD1	.	TRBV5-1	TGCGCCAGCAGGGGACAGGGTTTCGGAAAGGAAAAACTGTTTTTT	CASRGQGFGKEKLFF
TRBJ1-1	.	.	TRBV7-9	TGTGCCAGCAGCACACCGGGGGGGGCCGGGGGGACTGAAGCTTTCTTT	CASSTPGGAGGTEAFF
TRBJ2-7	.	.	TRBV28	TGTGCCAGCAGTAGGTCAGGGGCTACCTACGAGCAGTACTTC	CASSRSGATYEQYF
TRBJ2-5	TRBD1	once	TRBV7-9	TGTGCCAGCAGCTTCCATGGGGACAGGAAGACAGAGACCCAGTACTTC	CASSFHGDRKTETQYF
TRBJ1-1	.	.	TRBV6-5	TGTGCCAGCAGTTACTTACAGGGGAACACTGAAGCTTTCTTT	CASSYLQGNTEAFF
TRBJ2-5	.	.	TRBV29-1	TGCAGCGTTGAAGCCGGGGGGCGTGGGACCCAGTACTTC	CSVEAGGRGTQYF
TRBJ2-7	TRBD1	.	TRBV5-1	TGCGCCAGCAGCTTCGCTCAGGGGGCTTACGAGCAGTACTTC	CASSFAQGAYEQYF
TRBJ1-2	.	.	TRBV13	TGTGCCAGCAGCTTAGGCCTCACGAGGGACTACACCTTC	CASSLGLTRDYTF
TRBJ1-5	TRBD1	.	TRBV3-1/TRBV3-2	TGTGCCAGCAGCCAGGCCGGGACAGGGAATCAGCCCCAGCATTTT	CASSQAGTGNQPQHF
TRBJ2-3	.	.	TRBV4-1	TGCGCCAGCAGCCAAGGAACAGTTAACACAGATACGCAGTATTTT	CASSQGTVNTDTQYF
TRBJ1-4	.	.	TRBV19	TGTGCCAGTACCAATCAGGGCTTCCCTGAAAAACTGTTTTTT	CASTNQGFPEKLFF
TRBJ2-6	.	.	TRBV27	TGTGCCACACGGAGGGTTGAACTCTCTGGGGCCAACGTCCTGACTTTC	CATRRVELSGANVLTF
TRBJ1-5	.	many	TRBV21-1	TGTGCCAGCAGCAGGGACAGGAAGCAGCCCCAGCATTTT	CASSRDRKQPQHF
TRBJ2-7	TRBD1	once	TRBV7-2	TGTGCCAGCAGCTTAGGGCAGGGGGTCTACGAGCAGTACTTC	CASSLGQGVYEQYF
TRBJ1-1	.	.	TRBV12-5	TGTGCTAGTGGTTTGTCGGTGAACACTGAAGCTTTCTTT	CASGLSVNTEAFF
TRBJ1-1	TRBD1	.	TRBV4-1	TGCGCCAGCAGCCGTGGGGGACAGGAAGCTTTCTTT	CASSRGGQEAFF
TRBJ2-1	.	few	TRBV6-5	TGTGCCAGCAGTTACTCGGGCCAGCTCAATGAGCAGTTCTTC	CASSYSGQLNEQFF
TRBJ1-1	.	once	TRBV2	TGTGCCAGCAGTGAGTTGGTGGGGCGGGGTGAAGCTTTCTTT	CASSELVGRGEAFF
TRBJ2-1	.	.	TRBV5-1	TGCGCCAGCGCCAACTTAGAGGGATGGAGTGAGCAGTTCTTC	CASANLEGWSEQFF
TRBJ1-1	.	.	TRBV19	TGTGCCAGTAGTATTCAGTCAGGATACACTGAAGCTTTCTTT	CASSIQSGYTEAFF
TRBJ1-1	.	.	TRBV5-5	TGTGCCAGCAGCTTTTCTTTACAGAACACTGAAGCTTTCTTT	CASSFSLQNTEAFF
TRBJ2-3	.	.	TRBV2	TGTGCCAGCAATGGACTTTTAGATACGCAGTATTTT	CASNGLLDTQYF
TRBJ1-5	.	.	TRBV12-3/TRBV12-4	TGTGCCACCCAGGGTGATAGCAATCAGCCCCAGCATTTT	CATQGDSNQPQHF
TRBJ1-6	TRBD1	.	TRBV7-2	TGTGCCAGCAGCTTAGATCGCATCACAGGGGTTTCACCCCTCCACTTT	CASSLDRITGVSPLHF
TRBJ1-4	.	.	TRBV27	TGTGCCAGCAGTTTCACGTATGGCCATGCAACTAATGAAAAACTGTTTTTT	CASSFTYGHATNEKLFF
TRBJ1-3	TRBD1	.	TRBV7-9	TGTGCCAGCAGCTACCGGGACAGGGAAGACACCATATATTTT	CASSYRDREDTIYF
TRBJ2-3	TRBD1	.	TRBV5-1	TGCGCCAGCAGCACCAGACAGGGGGGGTCAGATACGCAGTATTTT	CASSTRQGGSDTQYF
TRBJ2-7	TRBD2	.	TRBV5-1	TGCGCCAGCAGCTTGGCCGGGGGACTAGCGGTCTACGAGCAGTACTTC	CASSLAGGLAVYEQYF
TRBJ1-1	TRBD1	.	TRBV19	TGTGCCAGTAGTATATGGCAGGGGGCTGGGAACACTGAAGCTTTCTTT	CASSIWQGAGNTEAFF
TRBJ2-7	.	.	TRBV3-1/TRBV3-2	TGTGCCAGCAGCCAACCCTTTACAGGGTGGGGGCTCTACGAGCAGTACTTC	CASSQPFTGWGLYEQYF
TRBJ2-7	.	few	TRBV12-3/TRBV12-4	TGTGCCAGCAGTTCTAGTTCAGCCGAGCAGTACTTC	CASSSSSAEQYF
TRBJ2-7	.	.	TRBV5-6	TGTGCCAGCAGCTTGCTCGGCGGCAGCTACGAGCAGTACTTC	CASSLLGGSYEQYF
TRBJ1-5	.	.	TRBV11-2	TGTGCCAGCAGCTTAGCTCGACAGAATCAGCCCCAGCATTTT	CASSLARQNQPQHF
TRBJ2-1	TRBD2	.	TRBV9	TGTGCCAGCAGCGACCCCCGACTAGCCAATGAGCAGTTCTTC	CASSDPRLANEQFF
TRBJ1-4	.	.	TRBV6-1	TGTGCCAGCAGTGAGAGTGAGAGGGAAAAACTGTTTTTT	CASSESEREKLFF
TRBJ1-5	.	once	TRBV19	TGTGCCAGTACCTGGAGGGGTCTGGGGCTGGGCAATCAGCCCCAGCATTTT	CASTWRGLGLGNQPQHF
TRBJ2-1	TRBD2	.	TRBV28	TGTGCCAGCAGTTCTCCAGGCCGGGACGGGAGGGGACGGAATGAGCAGTTCTTC	CASSSPGRDGRGRNEQFF
TRBJ1-1	.	.	TRBV15	TGTGCCACCAGCAGAGATCTGGGGACACTACTTGTAGCTTTCTTT	CATSRDLGTLLVAFF
TRBJ2-7	.	once	TRBV7-3	TGTGCCAGCAGCTCGGACCCCTCGGGGGAGCAGTACTTC	CASSSDPSGEQYF
TRBJ2-3	.	.	TRBV28	TGTGCCAGCAGCACTCTTCGGGTGGAGGATACGCAGTATTTT	CASSTLRVEDTQYF
TRBJ2-3	.	.	TRBV5-6	TGTGCCAGCAGCTTGGCTATTGGGGGCCCCGCCGGAGATACGCAGTATTTT	CASSLAIGGPAGDTQYF
TRBJ1-4	TRBD1	.	TRBV29-1	TGCAGCGGGAGGACAGGGGGAGAAAAACTGTTTTTT	CSGRTGGEKLFF
TRBJ2-3	TRBD2	.	TRBV15	TGTGCCACCAGCAGACCAAAGAGGGTAGCGGGTTTACACACGATCCCTAGCACAGATACGCAGTATTTT	CATSRPKRVAGLHTIPSTDTQYF
TRBJ2-1	.	.	TRBV9	TGTGCCAGCAGCGTAGAGAACGGAGGGGACAATGAGCAGTTCTTC	CASSVENGGDNEQFF